A selection of T cell receptor beta chains follows, all from one sample in a study of blood T cell repertoires in COVID-19. Produced via immunoSEQ multiplex PCR; TCRdb's table is partial and in-frame only. The sample has roughly 270,000 clones; roughly 80% are singletons. Sequencing was done on a sample of PBMCs or T cells enriched from blood (not recorded which). The receptor source for this set is a man aged 40-49 years who had been exposed to COVID-19. Both conserved end residues are part of each CDR3. Each record gives: V gene, J gene, D gene, clone size, CDR3 protein, CDR3 DNA. The D gene is left open where the match is weak. Size tells how often a clone was seen (once, few, many) or the class of an expanded clone, and some rows leave it out.

>TRBV19|TRBJ1-2|NA|NA
CASQDTFYGYTF
TGTGCCAGCCAAGACACCTTCTATGGCTACACCTTC
>TRBV6-2/TRBV6-3|TRBJ2-7|TRBD1|NA
CASSTLGQGYEQYF
TGTGCCAGCAGCACCCTGGGACAGGGTTACGAGCAGTACTTC
>TRBV2|TRBJ2-2|NA|NA
CATAGGATGELFF
TGTGCCACCGCGGGCGGAGCCACTGGGGAGCTGTTTTTT
>TRBV18|TRBJ2-2|NA|NA
CASSDRGTGELFF
TGTGCCAGCTCGGACCGCGGGACCGGGGAGCTGTTTTTT
>TRBV7-9|TRBJ2-7|NA|NA
CASSLVGGPYEQYF
TGTGCCAGCAGCTTAGTTGGGGGCCCCTACGAGCAGTACTTC
>TRBV10-3|TRBJ2-7|TRBD2|once
CAILGASGSSDEQYF
TGTGCCATCTTAGGCGCCAGCGGGAGCAGCGACGAGCAGTACTTC
>TRBV19|TRBJ2-2|NA|NA
CASSISASSTGELFF
TGTGCCAGTAGTATATCAGCTAGTTCCACCGGGGAGCTGTTTTTT
>TRBV25-1|TRBJ2-7|TRBD2|NA
CASRKGAGASYEQYF
TGTGCCAGCAGGAAAGGGGCGGGAGCCTCCTACGAGCAGTACTTC
>TRBV9|TRBJ1-3|NA|NA
CASSVGGRSGNTIYF
TGTGCCAGCAGCGTGGGGGGTCGCTCTGGAAACACCATATATTTT
>TRBV1|TRBJ2-5|NA|NA
CTSSQDAGTPQETQYF
TGCACCAGCAGCCAAGATGCGGGGACCCCTCAAGAGACCCAGTACTTC
>TRBV13|TRBJ2-7|NA|NA
CASSIGGSEQYF
TGTGCCAGCAGTATTGGGGGCTCCGAGCAGTACTTC
>TRBV7-9|TRBJ2-7|TRBD2|NA
CASSLGTSGSYEQYF
TGTGCCAGCAGCTTAGGGACTAGCGGCTCCTACGAGCAGTACTTC
>TRBV5-1|TRBJ2-7|NA|NA
CASSPGGSAPNEQYF
TGCGCCAGCAGCCCTGGGGGCTCGGCTCCAAACGAGCAGTACTTC
>TRBV5-1|TRBJ1-1|NA|once
CASSALLRVSDTEAFF
TGCGCCAGCAGCGCCTTACTCAGGGTTTCGGACACTGAAGCTTTCTTT
>TRBV7-2|TRBJ2-1|NA|NA
CASSFGAGRRNEQFF
TGTGCCAGCAGCTTTGGGGCCGGGAGAAGGAATGAGCAGTTCTTC
>TRBV5-8|TRBJ2-1|TRBD2|once
CASSLGPSGRSQFF
TGTGCCAGCAGCTTAGGGCCGAGCGGGAGGTCGCAGTTCTTC
>TRBV2|TRBJ2-1|TRBD2|NA
CASSEFISGRGEQFF
TGTGCCAGCAGTGAATTTATTAGCGGGAGGGGTGAGCAGTTCTTC
>TRBV27|TRBJ2-1|NA|NA
CASKALGGTNEQFF
TGTGCATCGAAAGCCCTGGGGGGAACCAATGAGCAGTTCTTC
>TRBV6-5|TRBJ1-6|NA|NA
CASNFGAGNSPLHF
TGTGCCAGCAACTTTGGGGCAGGCAATTCACCCCTCCACTTT
>TRBV10-3|TRBJ1-1|NA|NA
CAISTPRLRQGYLVGAEAFF
TGTGCCATCAGTACACCCCGATTGAGGCAGGGTTATTTGGTTGGCGCTGAAGCTTTCTTT
>TRBV12-3/TRBV12-4|TRBJ1-5|NA|NA
CASSFTDNQPQHF
TGTGCCAGCAGTTTCACTGACAATCAGCCCCAGCATTTT
>TRBV30|TRBJ1-5|NA|once
CAWSRYSNQPQHF
TGTGCCTGGAGTCGGTACAGCAATCAGCCCCAGCATTTT
>TRBV3-1/TRBV3-2|TRBJ2-7|NA|NA
CASSQEETGLWYEQYF
TGTGCCAGCAGCCAAGAGGAGACCGGCCTGTGGTACGAGCAGTACTTC
>TRBV11-3|TRBJ1-1|NA|NA
CASSLDLRAFF
TGTGCCAGCAGCTTAGATCTTAGAGCTTTCTTT
>TRBV5-6|TRBJ1-2|NA|few
CASRTDSTNYGYTF
TGTGCCAGCAGGACGGACAGTACGAACTATGGCTACACCTTC
>TRBV2|TRBJ2-5|NA|NA
CASSEETGPQGTQYF
TGTGCCAGCAGTGAAGAGACAGGACCACAGGGGACCCAGTACTTC
>TRBV5-1|TRBJ2-1|NA|NA
CASRPTTTSYNEQFF
TGCGCCAGCAGGCCGACTACGACCTCCTACAATGAGCAGTTCTTC
>TRBV11-2|TRBJ2-6|NA|NA
CASSLVLSAGANVLTF
TGTGCCAGCAGCTTAGTTCTCTCAGCTGGGGCCAACGTCCTGACTTTC
>TRBV30|TRBJ1-5|NA|NA
CAWSNINQPQHF
TGTGCCTGGAGTAACATCAATCAGCCCCAGCATTTT
>TRBV4-2|TRBJ2-7|TRBD2|NA
CASSKALAQYEQYF
TGTGCCAGCAGCAAGGCACTAGCGCAGTACGAGCAGTACTTC
>TRBV7-6|TRBJ2-6|NA|many
CASSLEPGANVLTF
TGTGCCAGCAGCTTAGAGCCCGGGGCCAACGTCCTGACTTTC
>TRBV11-1|TRBJ2-5|TRBD1|NA
CASSPTGQGKETQYF
TGTGCCAGCAGCCCGACGGGACAGGGTAAGGAGACCCAGTACTTC
>TRBV11-3|TRBJ1-4|NA|NA
CASSNRDEKLFF
TGTGCCAGCAGCAACAGGGATGAAAAACTGTTTTTT
>TRBV3-1/TRBV3-2|TRBJ2-5|NA|NA
CASSFSETQYF
TGTGCCAGCAGCTTCTCGGAGACCCAGTACTTC
>TRBV29-1|TRBJ2-5|NA|NA
CSVEVGQGETQYF
TGCAGCGTTGAAGTGGGTCAGGGAGAGACCCAGTACTTC
>TRBV5-1|TRBJ2-7|NA|NA
CASSLADRTDGEQYF
TGCGCCAGCAGCTTGGCCGATAGAACAGATGGCGAGCAGTACTTC
>TRBV6-5|TRBJ1-1|TRBD1|NA
CASSRVLDRTTEAFF
TGTGCCAGCAGCAGGGTTTTGGACAGGACCACTGAAGCTTTCTTT
>TRBV7-9|TRBJ1-1|NA|NA
CASSLETVESGAFF
TGTGCCAGCAGCTTAGAAACGGTTGAATCGGGAGCTTTCTTT
>TRBV5-1|TRBJ2-2|TRBD1|NA
CASRPGTGSPGELFF
TGCGCCAGCAGACCCGGGACAGGGAGTCCCGGGGAGCTGTTTTTT
>TRBV5-1|TRBJ2-7|TRBD2|NA
CASSPSTSGKFPSYEQYF
TGCGCCAGCAGCCCGTCGACTAGCGGGAAATTCCCCTCCTACGAGCAGTACTTC
>TRBV12-3/TRBV12-4|TRBJ1-1|NA|NA
CASRNRENTEAFF
TGTGCCAGCAGGAACAGGGAGAACACTGAAGCTTTCTTT
>TRBV5-6|TRBJ2-7|NA|few
CASSLGEPREQYF
TGTGCCAGCAGCTTGGGGGAGCCCCGTGAGCAGTACTTC
>TRBV5-1|TRBJ1-5|TRBD1|NA
CASRRGYKKNYSNQPQHF
TGCGCCAGCCGCAGGGGGTACAAAAAAAATTATAGCAATCAGCCCCAGCATTTT
>TRBV5-4|TRBJ2-7|NA|NA
CASSLTGPYEQYF
TGTGCCAGCAGCTTGACAGGGCCTTACGAGCAGTACTTC
>TRBV2|TRBJ1-6|NA|NA
CASIYGPGALHF
TGTGCCAGCATTTATGGACCAGGGGCCCTCCACTTT
>TRBV12-3/TRBV12-4|TRBJ1-2|NA|NA
CASSSPAVYGYTF
TGTGCCAGCAGTTCCCCGGCGGTCTATGGCTACACCTTC
>TRBV29-1|TRBJ2-7|NA|NA
CSVHLGGDVYEQYF
TGCAGCGTCCACCTTGGAGGGGATGTTTACGAGCAGTACTTC
>TRBV5-8|TRBJ1-4|NA|NA
CASSDPRAGHEKLFF
TGTGCCAGCAGCGACCCCCGGGCAGGGCATGAAAAACTGTTTTTT
>TRBV30|TRBJ1-1|TRBD1|many
CAWSLDRDTEAFF
TGTGCCTGGAGTTTAGACAGGGACACTGAAGCTTTCTTT
>TRBV19|TRBJ2-1|NA|once
CASSILLSSYNEQFF
TGTGCCAGTAGTATACTGCTAAGCTCCTACAATGAGCAGTTCTTC
>TRBV18|TRBJ1-1|NA|NA
CASSQGGTEAFF
TGTGCCAGCTCACAGGGGGGGACTGAAGCTTTCTTT
>TRBV7-8|TRBJ2-1|TRBD1|NA
CASSAYEGTGRNEQFF
TGTGCCAGCAGCGCCTACGAGGGGACAGGGAGGAATGAGCAGTTCTTC
>TRBV3-1/TRBV3-2|TRBJ2-5|NA|NA
CASSQVMRQSQETQYF
TGTGCCAGCAGCCAAGTTATGCGACAGAGCCAAGAGACCCAGTACTTC
>TRBV10-1|TRBJ1-3|TRBD1|NA
CASTNGQGRPGNTIYF
TGCGCCAGCACTAACGGACAGGGCCGCCCTGGAAACACCATATATTTT
>TRBV5-1|TRBJ2-3|TRBD2|few
CASSLESSGSPDTQYF
TGCGCCAGCAGCTTGGAGTCTAGCGGGAGCCCGGATACGCAGTATTTT
>TRBV15|TRBJ1-4|NA|NA
CATRQGSDPKKLFF
TGTGCCACCAGACAGGGTTCTGACCCTAAAAAACTGTTTTTT
>TRBV7-3|TRBJ2-3|NA|NA
CASSLDGWARADTQYF
TGTGCCAGCAGCTTAGACGGTTGGGCGAGGGCAGATACGCAGTATTTT
>TRBV10-3|TRBJ1-1|NA|few
CATSAANTEAFF
TGTGCCACATCCGCGGCGAACACTGAAGCTTTCTTT
>TRBV18|TRBJ1-6|TRBD1|once
CASSPGTGSSPLHF
TGTGCCAGCTCACCCGGGACAGGAAGTTCACCCCTCCACTTT
>TRBV5-6|TRBJ2-3|NA|NA
CASGELDTQYF
TGTGCCAGCGGGGAGTTGGATACGCAGTATTTT